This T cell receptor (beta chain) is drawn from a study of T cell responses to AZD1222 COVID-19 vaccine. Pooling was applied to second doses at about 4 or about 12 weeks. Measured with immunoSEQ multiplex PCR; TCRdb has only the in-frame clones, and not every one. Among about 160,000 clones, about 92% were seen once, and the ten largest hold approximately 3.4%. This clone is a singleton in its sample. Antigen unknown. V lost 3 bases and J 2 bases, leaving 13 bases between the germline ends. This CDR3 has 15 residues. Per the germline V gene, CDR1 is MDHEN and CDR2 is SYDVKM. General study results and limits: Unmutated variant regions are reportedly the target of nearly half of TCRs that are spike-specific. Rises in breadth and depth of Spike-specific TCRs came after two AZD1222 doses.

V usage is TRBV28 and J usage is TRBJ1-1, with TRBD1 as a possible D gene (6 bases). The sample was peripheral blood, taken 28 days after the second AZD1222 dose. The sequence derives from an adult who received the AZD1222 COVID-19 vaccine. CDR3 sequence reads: CASSFRRGPNTEAFF. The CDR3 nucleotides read TGTGCCAGCAGTTTCCGCAGGGGCCCTAACACTGAAGCTTTCTTT.